Below, 12 T cell receptor beta chains from the same sample are listed, as sequenced in a study of blood T cell repertoires in COVID-19. The assay was immunoSEQ multiplex PCR, and TCRdb's table has in-frame clones only and misses some. Seen here are approximately 180,000 clones, roughly 76% observed once, and the top ten hold around 10%. Source material: peripheral blood. Receptor source: a woman aged 80 or over with COVID-19, enrolled during active disease.

In this sample, this clone turned up once. This chain links TRBV10-3 with TRBJ2-1; TRBD1 aligns across 9 bases. The CDR3 runs to 17 residues. V gave up 4 bases and J gave up 0 bases; unmatched junction bases: 7. Germline V gene sequence: CDR1 ENHRY, CDR2 SYGVKD. The CDR3 loop is CAISGFAGQGSYNEQFF. CDR3 nucleotides: TGTGCCATCAGTGGGTTCGCGGGACAGGGCTCCTACAATGAGCAGTTCTTC.

V usage is TRBV4-1 and J usage is TRBJ2-7; maybe TRBD1 (6 bases). Germline lookup yields CDR1 MGHRA and CDR2 YSYEKL. This CDR3 region has 16 residues. The V and J ends lost 1 base and 3 bases respectively, with 16 bases between them. This CDR3 reads CASSQVLTGGSYEQYF. CDR3 nucleotides: TGCGCCAGCAGCCAAGTATTGACAGGAGGTAGCTACGAGCAGTACTTC.

The chain employs TRBV6-2 or TRBV6-3 and TRBJ1-5; D perhaps matches TRBD1 (6 bases). There are 15 residues in the CDR3. Germline loops: CDR1 MNHEY, CDR2 SVGEGT. The V end was cut by 4 bases, the J end by 0 bases, with 10 bases between. The DNA of the CDR3 is TGTGCCAGCAGTTGGGGGGGCTTTAGCAATCAGCCCCAGCATTTT. Translated: CASSWGGFSNQPQHF.

The chain employs TRBV2 and TRBJ2-6, with D tentatively TRBD1 (6 bases). CDR3 length: 17 residues. Trimming removed 4 bases from V and 0 bases from J, with 13 bases in between. From germline, CDR1 is SNHLY and CDR2 FYNNEI. The CDR3 reads CASSVHRDVSGANVLTF. The CDR3 DNA reads TGTGCCAGCAGTGTTCACAGGGATGTCTCTGGGGCCAACGTCCTGACTTTC.

This clone was observed a few times. The rearrangement joins TRBV6-2 or TRBV6-3 to TRBJ2-1; D unresolved. Germline CDR1 MNHEY, CDR2 SVGEGT. Trimming stripped 2 bases from V and 2 bases from J, with 7 bases between. CDR3 length equals 14 residues. CDR3 protein: CASSYDQAYNEQFF. The CDR3 coding sequence is TGTGCCAGCAGTTACGACCAGGCCTACAATGAGCAGTTCTTC.

V is TRBV5-1 and J is TRBJ2-5; 10 bases agree with TRBD2. The CDR3 is 16 amino acids. The junction had 11 bases not matched to a gene; V was cut back by 5 bases and J by 4 bases. The V gene's germline CDR1 is SGHRS and CDR2 YFSETQ. CDR3 coding DNA: TGCGCCAGCAGTGTGGGGGTCCTAGCGGGGGCAGAGACCCAGTACTTC. It codes for CASSVGVLAGAETQYF. Based on the CDR3 plus reference TRBV5-1 and TRBJ2-5, the full variable domain is KAGVTQTPRYLIKTRGQQVTLSCSPISGHRSVSWYQQTPGQGLQFLFEYFSETQRNKGNFPGRFSGRQFSNSRSEMNVSTLELGDSALYLCASSVGVLAGAETQYFGPGTRLLVL.

V and J are TRBV5-8 and TRBJ1-5; D is undetermined. Trimming shortened V by 4 bases and J by 11 bases, and 13 bases separated the two germline ends. The CDR3 is made up of 12 amino acids. Germline values: CDR1 SGHTS, CDR2 YDEGEE. DNA for the CDR3: TGTGCCAGCAGCCCGCAGTTCGGGTCCCAGCATTTT. Protein: CASSPQFGSQHF.

The chain couples TRBV15 to TRBJ2-3; TRBD1 matches 8 bases. Germline CDR1 is LNHNV and CDR2 is YYDKDF (reference sequence). The CDR3 covers 16 residues. The V gene end was trimmed by 8 bases and the J gene end by 3 bases; junction bases not matched to a gene: 13. The CDR3 bases are TGTGCCACCTCGTCGGAACAGGGGGTAATAACAGATACGCAGTATTTT. Translating gives CATSSEQGVITDTQYF.

This clone turned up a few times. Other DNA sequences in the sample encode the same CDR3. This chain joins TRBV7-9 and TRBJ2-5; a possible D gene is TRBD2 (6 bases). Germline values: CDR1 SEHNR, CDR2 FQNEAQ (reference sequence). Trimming shortened V by 3 bases and J by 0 bases, and 11 bases separated the two germline ends. This CDR3 is 15 amino acids long. The CDR3 nucleotides are TGTGCCAGCAGCTTGGGGGGTCTGTACCAAGAGACCCAGTACTTC. Amino acid sequence: CASSLGGLYQETQYF. Filled out from reference TRBV7-9 and TRBJ2-5, the complete variable domain reads DTGVSQNPRHKITKRGQNVTFRCDPISEHNRLYWYRQTLGQGPEFLTYFQNEAQLEKSRLLSDRFSAERPKGSFSTLEIQRTEQGDSAMYLCASSLGGLYQETQYFGPGTRLLVL.

This chain links TRBV6-2 or TRBV6-3 with TRBJ1-1; no firm D call. Trimming removed 5 bases from V and 12 bases from J, with 19 bases in between. This CDR3 has 13 amino acids. Per germline, CDR1 MNHEY and CDR2 SVGEGT. The CDR3 DNA follows: TGTGCCAGCAGTGACTACAGCAATTCCAGGACTTTCTTT. Protein: CASSDYSNSRTFF.

The rearrangement joins TRBV3-1 (or the pseudogene TRBV3-2) to TRBJ2-1; 7 nucleotides align to TRBD2. Germline loops: CDR1 LGHDT, CDR2 YNNKEL (reference sequence). J lost 6 bases, V lost 0 bases, and 5 bases had no gene match. This CDR3 has 15 amino acids. The DNA for the CDR3 is TGTGCCAGCAGCCAAGAAGGGGACTACCGCAATGAGCAGTTCTTC. This translates into CASSQEGDYRNEQFF.

This clone was counted a few times. The chain employs TRBV2 and TRBJ1-2; D is unclear. The CDR3 totals 15 residues. CDR1 is SNHLY and CDR2 is FYNNEI in the germline V gene. Deletions cut 8 bases from V and 4 bases from J, with 20 bases between. The CDR3 bases are TGTGCCAGCGGGCCGGGCGGGGTTGAGGGCTATGGCTACACCTTC. This codes for CASGPGGVEGYGYTF.